The sequence of this TCR beta chain was determined in a study of high-grade serous ovarian cancer treatment subgroups. Study-wide background: Mean per sample: around 13,000 reads, some 7,500 unique TCR beta rearrangements. General study results and limits: TCR relatedness rose with neoantigen level and trended with mutation load. Without spatial data, bulk sequencing limits insight into HGSC tumor diversity. Different patients shared almost no repertoire; same-patient tumors shared 0.11 to 0.79.

The table came from immunoSEQ multiplex PCR; TCRdb's copy has only in-frame clones and leaves some out. Found here are under 3,000 clones, roughly 72% of them singletons; the top ten hold 10% to 15%. To note about this clone: Its cognate antigen is unknown.

Tumor samples were taken before definitive surgery or chemotherapy. Germline lookup yields CDR1 SNHLY and CDR2 FYNNEI. With V trimmed by 5 bases and J by 2 bases, 17 bases remained unmatched. This CDR3 spans 18 amino acids. The specimen sequenced was tumor tissue. V usage is TRBV2 and J usage is TRBJ2-7; 8 bases are shared with TRBD2. This TCR was sampled from a human donor with high-grade serous ovarian cancer. The CDR3 DNA sequence: TGTGCCAGCAGTCTTGTAGCGGGGAACCCTTCGGCAACCTACGAGCAGTACTTC. Amino acids: CASSLVAGNPSATYEQYF.